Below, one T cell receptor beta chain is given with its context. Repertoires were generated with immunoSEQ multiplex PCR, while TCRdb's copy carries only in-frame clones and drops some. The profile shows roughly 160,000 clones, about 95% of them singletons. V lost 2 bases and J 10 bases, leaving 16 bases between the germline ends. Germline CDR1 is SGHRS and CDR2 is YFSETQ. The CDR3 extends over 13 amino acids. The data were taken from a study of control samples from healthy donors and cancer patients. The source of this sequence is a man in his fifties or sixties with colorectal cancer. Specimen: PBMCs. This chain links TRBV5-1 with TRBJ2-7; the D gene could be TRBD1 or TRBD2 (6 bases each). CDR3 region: CASSLGGGQPQYF. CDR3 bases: TGCGCCAGCAGCTTAGGTGGGGGGCAGCCCCAGTACTTC.